Below are 9 T cell receptor beta chains sequenced from a single sample in a study of beta chain features in type 1 diabetes. All of the isolated RNA was reverse transcribed, so expressed TCRB transcripts were sequenced. This table comes from immunoSEQ multiplex PCR, and its TCRdb copy is limited to in-frame clones, with some not included. The top ten hold about 0.04% of the sample, which has 350,000 to 450,000 clones, about 15% seen once. Sequences were obtained from naive CD4+ T cells from blood. Receptor source: a man younger than 45 in good health.

V gene TRBV5-1 combines with J gene TRBJ1-5, with a weak D call TRBD1 (5 bases). Germline assignment: CDR1 SGHRS and CDR2 YFSETQ. This CDR3 has 13 residues. The V gene lost 3 bases and the J gene lost 7 bases, with 11 bases spanning the gap. The CDR3 loop is CASSWEGDQPQHF. The CDR3 nucleotides read TGCGCCAGCAGCTGGGAAGGGGACCAGCCCCAGCATTTT.

This chain joins TRBV15 and TRBJ2-1; 7 bases are a match to TRBD1. Per germline, CDR1 LNHNV and CDR2 YYDKDF (reference sequence). This CDR3 comprises 14 residues. V lost 5 bases to trimming and J lost 4 bases; unmatched junction nucleotides: 5. CDR3 bases: TGTGCCACCAGCCCGACAGGGCTTTACAATGAGCAGTTCTTC. This sequence encodes CATSPTGLYNEQFF.

The CDR3 DNA reads TGTGCCAGCAGTTGGGCACCGAACTATGGCTACACCTTC. Amino acids: CASSWAPNYGYTF. J is TRBJ1-2 and V is TRBV27; D is uncertain. This CDR3 is 13 amino acids long. V lost 4 bases to trimming and J lost 2 bases, with 8 bases between them. Germline CDR1 and CDR2: MNHEY and SMNVEV (reference sequence).

The table lists this clone with a few counts. This chain connects TRBV11-2 to TRBJ2-5; D may be TRBD1 or TRBD2 (5 bases each). CDR3 length equals 15 residues. Germline CDR1 is SGHAT and CDR2 is FQNNGV. Trimming shortened V by 0 bases and J by 2 bases, and 10 bases separated the two germline ends. CDR3 loop: CASSLDGARQETQYF. For the CDR3, the DNA is TGTGCCAGCAGCTTAGACGGGGCGCGGCAAGAGACCCAGTACTTC.

This clone was counted a few times. V is TRBV7-2 and J is TRBJ2-1; tentative D call: TRBD1 (5 bases). The CDR3 extends over 16 amino acids. From germline, CDR1 is SGHTA and CDR2 FQGNSA. V dropped 5 bases and J dropped 4 bases, with 18 bases sitting between them. CDR3 DNA sequence: TGTGCCAGCAGCACAGCCCGACAGACTGTGTACAATGAGCAGTTCTTC. This gives the protein CASSTARQTVYNEQFF.

This clone showed up just a few times. This rearrangement joins TRBV6-5 to TRBJ2-5, with 13 positions matching TRBD2. Germline lookup yields CDR1 MNHEY and CDR2 SVGAGI. The CDR3 is made up of 15 amino acids. V was pared by 6 bases and J by 5 bases, with 6 bases of the junction left unmatched. In DNA, the CDR3 is TGTGCCAGCAGCAGGACTAGCGGGGGTAGTGAGACCCAGTACTTC. It encodes CASSRTSGGSETQYF.

This clone has more than one count but fewer than ten. The chain couples TRBV14 to TRBJ2-1, with D possibly matching TRBD1 (5 bases). Trimming stripped 1 base from V and 12 bases from J, with 13 bases between. This CDR3 has 13 amino acids. Per the germline V gene, CDR1 is SGHDN and CDR2 is FVKESK. The chain's CDR3 is CASSQVISRGQFF. Written as DNA, the CDR3 is TGTGCCAGCAGCCAAGTTATCTCAAGGGGGCAGTTCTTC.

This clone was seen more than once but under ten times. The genes are TRBV29-1 and TRBJ1-2; D perhaps matches TRBD1 (5 bases). CDR1 is SQVTM and CDR2 is ANQGSEA in the germline V gene. The CDR3 loop spans 13 amino acids. V was pared by 4 bases and J by 0 bases, with 9 bases between. The CDR3 here is CSVGEQANYGYTF. CDR3 DNA sequence: TGCAGCGTTGGGGAACAGGCTAACTATGGCTACACCTTC.

There are a few counts of this clone. V is TRBV21-1 and J is TRBJ2-3; the listed D gene, TRBD2, was not tested against the DNA. TRBV21-1 is a pseudogene segment. The CDR3 extends over 14 amino acids. CDR3 region: CASRWAGRGDTQYF. The DNA for the CDR3 is TGTGCCAGCAGGTGGGCGGGAAGAGGAGATACGCAGTATTTT.